This T cell receptor beta chain was sequenced in a study of T cell responses to AZD1222 COVID-19 vaccine. Only in-frame clones appear in the TCRdb table, and some are missing; sequencing was by immunoSEQ multiplex PCR. This table holds roughly 100,000 clones, about 88% found once. V shed 11 bases, J shed 5 bases, and the junction held 9 bases outside the gene matches. Germline values: CDR1 SNHLY, CDR2 FYNNEI. The CDR3 totals 13 residues. The chain employs TRBV2 and TRBJ1-1; 9 bases agree with TRBD1. The TCR originated in an adult who received the AZD1222 COVID-19 vaccine. This specimen was peripheral blood, taken 28 days after the second AZD1222 dose. The CDR3 sequence is CAYPGTGRTEAFF. CDR3 in DNA: TGTGCCTACCCTGGGACAGGGCGGACTGAAGCTTTCTTT.